This T cell receptor (beta chain) appears in the sequencing data of a study of CD8+ T cells in alopecia areata. Across the whole study: Treatment comprised oral tofacitinib, 5 to 10 mg twice daily, in treated patients.

Germline V CDR1 and CDR2: MDHEN, SYDVKM. This CDR3 is built from 15 residues. Trimming removed 8 bases from V and 4 bases from J, with 20 bases in between. Extracted RNA was reverse transcribed into cDNA, the sequencing template. Clones were read by immunoSEQ multiplex PCR, and TCRdb kept only the in-frame ones, dropping some. The sample has over 100,000 clones; 49% are singletons. This specimen consisted of CD8+ T cells sorted from blood, obtained at week 0. The V gene is TRBV28, the J gene TRBJ1-1; weak D call: TRBD1 (6 bases). This clonotype was obtained from a human donor with alopecia areata. The CDR3 nucleotides are TGTGCCAGCGAACCCTTGGGGGGCGCTTCCACTGAAGCTTTCTTT. It translates to CASEPLGGASTEAFF.